Sequencing of this T cell receptor beta chain was carried out in a study of T-cell memory formation after mild COVID-19. From the 5' RACE reads, TCRdb called clonotypes with MiXCR, one entry per CDR3 protein. The sample contains roughly 340,000 distinct CDR3 sequences, roughly 20% of which appear only once. Whole-study findings and limits: CD8+ contracting clones occupied EMRA, while CD4+ ones occupied mainly CM and EM. Cross-reactive memory apparently joined, as some responding clones appeared in pre-infection memory.

This clonotype was seen a few times. Its antigen is unknown. V lost 6 bases to trimming and J lost 1 base; unmatched junction nucleotides: 4. The germline V gene has CDR1 MGHRA and CDR2 YSYEKL. The CDR3 runs 16 residues. The TCR comes from a man aged 18 to 30 who had mild COVID-19 (a few samples of this study predate the infection). Cell type and time point are not known. The sequenced sample consisted of PBMCs or a T cell subset sorted from them (not recorded which). V and J are TRBV4-1 and TRBJ2-2; 11 nucleotides match TRBD2. The DNA of the CDR3 is TGCGCCAGCAGTAAGGGACTAGCGGTGAACACCGGGGAGCTGTTTTTT. This encodes CASSKGLAVNTGELFF.